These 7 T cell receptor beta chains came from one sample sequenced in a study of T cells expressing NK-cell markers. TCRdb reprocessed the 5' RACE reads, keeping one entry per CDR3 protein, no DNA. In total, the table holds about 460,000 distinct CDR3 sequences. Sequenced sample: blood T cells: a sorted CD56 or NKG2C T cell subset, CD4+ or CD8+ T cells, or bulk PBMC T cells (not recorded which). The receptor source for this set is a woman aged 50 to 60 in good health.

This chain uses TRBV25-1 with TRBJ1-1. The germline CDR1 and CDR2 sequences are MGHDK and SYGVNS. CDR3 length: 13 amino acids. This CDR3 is CASSEHSAVEAFF.

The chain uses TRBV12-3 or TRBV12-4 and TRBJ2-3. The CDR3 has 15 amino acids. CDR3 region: CASSFGMVATDTQYF.

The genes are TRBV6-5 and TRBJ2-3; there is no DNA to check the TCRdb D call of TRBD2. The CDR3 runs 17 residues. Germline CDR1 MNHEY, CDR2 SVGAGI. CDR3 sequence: CASSYSSLAGNTDTQYF.

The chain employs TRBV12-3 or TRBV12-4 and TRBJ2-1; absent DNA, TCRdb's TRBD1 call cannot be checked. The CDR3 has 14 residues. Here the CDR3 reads CASNPLDRENEQFF.

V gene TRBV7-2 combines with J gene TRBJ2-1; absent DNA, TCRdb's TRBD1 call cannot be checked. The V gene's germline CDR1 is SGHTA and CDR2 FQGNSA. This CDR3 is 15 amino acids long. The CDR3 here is CASSSRQFQYNEQFF.

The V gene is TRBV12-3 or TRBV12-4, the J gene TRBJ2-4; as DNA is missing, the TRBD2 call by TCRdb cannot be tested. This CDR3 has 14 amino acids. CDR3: CASQDSLAKNIQYF.

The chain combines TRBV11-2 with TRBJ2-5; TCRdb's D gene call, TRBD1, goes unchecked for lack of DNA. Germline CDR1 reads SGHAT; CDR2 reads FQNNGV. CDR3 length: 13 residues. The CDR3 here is CASRTTGQETQYF.